The 5 T cell receptor beta chains below were found in one sample sequenced in a study of blood T cell repertoires in COVID-19. TCRdb's table, derived via immunoSEQ multiplex PCR, lists solely in-frame clones and lacks some. Here the sample spans a few hundred thousand clones, over 65% being singletons. Sequencing used peripheral blood. The receptors were sampled from a woman aged 80 or over with acute or convalescent COVID-19.

This clone was recorded once. V usage is TRBV19 and J usage is TRBJ1-5, with a possible D match to TRBD1 (6 bases). V was clipped by 7 bases and J by 3 bases, with 13 bases between them. CDR3 length: 14 residues. From germline, CDR1 is LNHDA and CDR2 SQIVND (reference sequence). The CDR3 sequence is CASKGGLLNQPQHF. CDR3 nucleotide sequence: TGTGCCAGTAAAGGGGGACTACTCAATCAGCCCCAGCATTTT. The complete variable domain, with remaining parts taken from reference TRBV19 and TRBJ1-5, reads DGGITQSPKYLFRKEGQNVTLSCEQNLNHDAMYWYRQDPGQGLRLIYYSQIVNDFQKGDIAEGYSVSREKKESFPLTVTSAQKNPTAFYLCASKGGLLNQPQHFGDGTRLSIL.

This rearrangement joins TRBV7-9 to TRBJ2-3, with 7 bases identical to TRBD1. CDR3 length: 15 amino acids. J gave up 4 bases and V 0 bases, and 4 bases lay outside the gene matches. Germline V gene sequence: CDR1 SEHNR, CDR2 FQNEAQ (reference sequence). The CDR3 coding sequence is TGTGCCAGCAGCTTAGCGCGGACAGGTCCAGATACGCAGTATTTT. Translating it yields CASSLARTGPDTQYF.

This clone was detected only a few times. This chain uses TRBV7-9 with TRBJ1-4; D gene ambiguous. Germline CDR1 reads SEHNR; CDR2 reads FQNEAQ (reference sequence). Trimming cost V 1 base and J 0 bases, with 6 bases left between them. The CDR3 contains 15 residues. The CDR3 DNA follows: TGTGCCAGCAGCTTAGTACAGACAACTAATGAAAAACTGTTTTTT. The encoded protein is CASSLVQTTNEKLFF.

V and J are TRBV10-3 and TRBJ1-4; 7 bases agree with TRBD1. Germline V lookup: CDR1 ENHRY, CDR2 SYGVKD. V lost 10 bases, J lost 3 bases, and 2 bases stayed unmatched. The CDR3 covers 12 residues. The CDR3 is CATGQPNEKLFF. DNA of the CDR3: TGTGCCACGGGACAGCCTAATGAAAAACTGTTTTTT.

The rearrangement joins TRBV19 to TRBJ2-5; weak D call: TRBD2 (6 bases). In germline, CDR1 is LNHDA, CDR2 SQIVND (reference sequence). The V and J ends lost 7 bases and 7 bases respectively, with 22 bases between them. This CDR3 region has 15 residues. CDR3 DNA sequence: TGTGCCAGTACCCCCGCTGGGAGGACCCGAGGGACCCAGTACTTC. This gives the protein CASTPAGRTRGTQYF.